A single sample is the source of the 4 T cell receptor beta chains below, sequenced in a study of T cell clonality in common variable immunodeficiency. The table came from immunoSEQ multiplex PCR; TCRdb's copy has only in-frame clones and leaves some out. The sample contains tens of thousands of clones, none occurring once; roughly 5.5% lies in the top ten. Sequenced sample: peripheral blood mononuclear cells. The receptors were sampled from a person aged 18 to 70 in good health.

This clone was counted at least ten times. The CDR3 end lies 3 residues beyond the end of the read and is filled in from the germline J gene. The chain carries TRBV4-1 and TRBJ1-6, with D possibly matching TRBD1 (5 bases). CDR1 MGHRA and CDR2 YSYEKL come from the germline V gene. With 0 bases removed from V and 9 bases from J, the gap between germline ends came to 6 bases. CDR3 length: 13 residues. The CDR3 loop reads CASSQDGGSPLHF. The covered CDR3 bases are TGCGCCAGCAGCCAAGACGGGGGTTCACCC.

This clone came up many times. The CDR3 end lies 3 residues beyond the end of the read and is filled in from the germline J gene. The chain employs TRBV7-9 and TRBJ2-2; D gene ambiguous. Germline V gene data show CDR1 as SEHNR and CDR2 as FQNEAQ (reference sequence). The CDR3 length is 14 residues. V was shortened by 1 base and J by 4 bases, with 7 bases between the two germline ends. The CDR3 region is CASSLGVGTGELFF. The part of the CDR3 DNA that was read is TGTGCCAGCAGCTTAGGCGTCGGCACCGGGGAG.

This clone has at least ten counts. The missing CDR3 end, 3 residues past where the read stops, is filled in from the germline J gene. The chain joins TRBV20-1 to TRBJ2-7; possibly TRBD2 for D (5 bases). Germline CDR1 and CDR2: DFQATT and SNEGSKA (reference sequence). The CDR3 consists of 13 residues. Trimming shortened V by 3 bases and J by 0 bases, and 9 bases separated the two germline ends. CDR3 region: CSASTSGSYEQYF. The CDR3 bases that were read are TGCAGTGCTAGTACCAGCGGCTCCTACGAG.

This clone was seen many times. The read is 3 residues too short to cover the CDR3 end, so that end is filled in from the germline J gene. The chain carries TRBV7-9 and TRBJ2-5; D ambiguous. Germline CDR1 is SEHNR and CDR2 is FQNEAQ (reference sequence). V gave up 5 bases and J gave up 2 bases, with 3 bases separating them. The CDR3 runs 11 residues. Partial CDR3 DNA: TGTGCCAGCAGCCCACAAGAGACC. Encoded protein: CASSPQET. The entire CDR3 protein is CASSPQETQYF.